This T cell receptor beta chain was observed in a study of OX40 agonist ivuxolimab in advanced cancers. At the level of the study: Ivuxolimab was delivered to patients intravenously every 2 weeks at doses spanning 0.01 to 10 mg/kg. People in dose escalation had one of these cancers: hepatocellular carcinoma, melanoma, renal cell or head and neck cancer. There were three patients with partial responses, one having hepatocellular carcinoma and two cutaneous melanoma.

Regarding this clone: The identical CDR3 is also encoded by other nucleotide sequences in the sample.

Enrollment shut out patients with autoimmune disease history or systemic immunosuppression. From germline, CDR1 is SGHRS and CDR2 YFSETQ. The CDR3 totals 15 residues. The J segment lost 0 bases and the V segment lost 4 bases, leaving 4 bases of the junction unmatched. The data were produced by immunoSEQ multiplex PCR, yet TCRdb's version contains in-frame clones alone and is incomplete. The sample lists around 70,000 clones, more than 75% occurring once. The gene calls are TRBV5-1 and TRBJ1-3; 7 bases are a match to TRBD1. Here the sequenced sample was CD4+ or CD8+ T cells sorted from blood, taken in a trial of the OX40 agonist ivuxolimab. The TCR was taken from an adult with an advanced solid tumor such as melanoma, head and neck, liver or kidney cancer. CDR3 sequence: CASSGGDSSGNTIYF. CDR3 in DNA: TGCGCCAGCAGCGGCGGGGACAGCTCTGGAAACACCATATATTTT.